The clone carrying this T cell receptor beta chain was observed many times. Its antigen remains unknown. Diagnoses used clinical symptoms, serum thyroxine and TRAb, thyroid ultrasound and orbital computed tomography. Amplified regions were TCR beta CDR3 sequences from RNA transcripts. When the TCR CDR3 underwent first-round RT-PCR, the HTBI primer set was used. Each CDR3 protein is one row after TCRdb ran MiXCR on the multiplex PCR reads. The sample contains roughly 240,000 distinct CDR3 sequences, about 15% of which appear only once. These data come from a study of T cells in Graves' hyperthyroidism and ophthalmopathy. Study-wide findings and caveats: Ophthalmopathy got predicted by the model a median around 6.6 months before its onset.

CDR1 SGHVS and CDR2 FNYEAQ come from the germline V gene. The ends were cut back, 6 bases at V and 4 bases at J, with 18 bases in the middle. This CDR3 is 15 amino acids long. V and J are TRBV7-6 and TRBJ2-5; D is possibly TRBD2 (5 bases). This clonotype originated in a woman between 18 and 29 years old with Graves' ophthalmopathy. Sequencing was performed on blood. The CDR3 sequence is CASRPQPPTTETQYF. CDR3 sequence (DNA): TGTGCCAGCAGACCCCAGCCTCCGACTACAGAGACCCAGTACTTC.